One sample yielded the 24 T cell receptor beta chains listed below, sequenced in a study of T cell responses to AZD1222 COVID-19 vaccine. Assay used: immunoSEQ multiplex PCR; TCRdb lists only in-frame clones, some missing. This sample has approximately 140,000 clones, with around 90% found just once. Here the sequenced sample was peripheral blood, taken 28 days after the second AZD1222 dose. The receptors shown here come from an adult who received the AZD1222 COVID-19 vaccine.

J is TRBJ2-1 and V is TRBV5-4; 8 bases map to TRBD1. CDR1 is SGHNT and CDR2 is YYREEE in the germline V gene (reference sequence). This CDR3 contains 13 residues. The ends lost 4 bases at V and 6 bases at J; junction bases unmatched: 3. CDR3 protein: CASSKGQVNEQFF. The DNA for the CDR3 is TGTGCCAGCAGCAAGGGACAGGTCAATGAGCAGTTCTTC.

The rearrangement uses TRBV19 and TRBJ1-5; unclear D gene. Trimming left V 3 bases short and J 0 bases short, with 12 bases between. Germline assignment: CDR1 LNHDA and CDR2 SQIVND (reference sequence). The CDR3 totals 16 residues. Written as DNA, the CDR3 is TGTGCCAGTAGTATCTTCACTGATCATAGCAATCAGCCCCAGCATTTT. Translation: CASSIFTDHSNQPQHF.

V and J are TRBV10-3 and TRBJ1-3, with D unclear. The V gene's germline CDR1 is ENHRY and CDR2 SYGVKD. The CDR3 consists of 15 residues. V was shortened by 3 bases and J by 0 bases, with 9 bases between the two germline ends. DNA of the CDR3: TGTGCCATCAGTGATCCAGAACACTCTGGAAACACCATATATTTT. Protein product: CAISDPEHSGNTIYF.

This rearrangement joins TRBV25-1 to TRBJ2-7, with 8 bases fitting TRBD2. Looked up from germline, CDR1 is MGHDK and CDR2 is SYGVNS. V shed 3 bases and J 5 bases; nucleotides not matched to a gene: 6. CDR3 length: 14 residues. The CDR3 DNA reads TGTGCCAGCAGTGAGAGGGCTAGCGGGCACGAGCAGTACTTC. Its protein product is CASSERASGHEQYF.

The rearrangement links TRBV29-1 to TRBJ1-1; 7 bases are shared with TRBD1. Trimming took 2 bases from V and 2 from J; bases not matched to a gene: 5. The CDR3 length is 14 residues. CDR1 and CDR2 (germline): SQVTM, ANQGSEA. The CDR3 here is CSVERGGVNTEAFF. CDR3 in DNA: TGCAGCGTTGAACGAGGGGGCGTAAACACTGAAGCTTTCTTT.

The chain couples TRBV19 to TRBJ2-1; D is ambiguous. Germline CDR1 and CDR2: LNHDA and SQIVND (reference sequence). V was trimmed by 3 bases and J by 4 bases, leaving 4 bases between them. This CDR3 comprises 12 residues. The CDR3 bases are TGTGCCAGTAGTATCCGTTACAATGAGCAGTTCTTC. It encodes CASSIRYNEQFF.

DNA for the CDR3: TGTGCCCCGCTAGCGGGGCACTACGAGCAGTACTTC. Its protein product is CAPLAGHYEQYF. V is TRBV15 and J is TRBJ2-7; 9 bases align to TRBD2. Germline CDR1 LNHNV, CDR2 YYDKDF (reference sequence). J was trimmed by 3 bases and V by 11 bases; bases with no gene match: 5. The CDR3 consists of 12 residues.

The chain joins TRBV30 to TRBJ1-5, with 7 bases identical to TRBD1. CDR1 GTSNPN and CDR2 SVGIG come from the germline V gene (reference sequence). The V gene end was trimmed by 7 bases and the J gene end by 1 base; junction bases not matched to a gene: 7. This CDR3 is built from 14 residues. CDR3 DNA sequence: TGTGCCTCCACCACAGGGGCGAGCAATCAGCCCCAGCATTTT. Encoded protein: CASTTGASNQPQHF.

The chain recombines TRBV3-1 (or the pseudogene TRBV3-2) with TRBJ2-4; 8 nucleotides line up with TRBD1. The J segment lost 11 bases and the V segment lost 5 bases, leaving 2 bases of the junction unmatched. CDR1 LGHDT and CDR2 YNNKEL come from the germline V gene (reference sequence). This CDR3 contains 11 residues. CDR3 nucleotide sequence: TGTGCCAGCAGCATACAGGGGGTTCAGTACTTC. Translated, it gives CASSIQGVQYF.

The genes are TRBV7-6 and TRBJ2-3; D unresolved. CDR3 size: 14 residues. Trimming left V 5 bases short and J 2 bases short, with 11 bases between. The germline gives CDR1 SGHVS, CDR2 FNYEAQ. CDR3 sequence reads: CASSPRLDTDTQYF. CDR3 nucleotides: TGTGCCAGCAGCCCTCGACTTGACACAGATACGCAGTATTTT.

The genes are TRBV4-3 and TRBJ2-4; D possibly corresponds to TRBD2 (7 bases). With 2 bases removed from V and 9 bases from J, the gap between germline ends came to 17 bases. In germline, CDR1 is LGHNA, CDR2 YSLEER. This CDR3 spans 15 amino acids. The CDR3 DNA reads TGCGCCAGCAGCCAAAACCGTCGGGGGGCCAGCATTCAGTACTTC. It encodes CASSQNRRGASIQYF.

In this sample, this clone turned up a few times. The CDR3 coding sequence is TGTGCCAGCAGCTTAGCGGGCAGAACCTATGGCTACACCTTC. This encodes CASSLAGRTYGYTF. This sequence joins TRBV7-8 and TRBJ1-2; D call uncertain. The CDR3 is 14 residues long. Germline V gives CDR1 SGHVS, CDR2 FQNEAQ. V was cut by 0 bases and J by 4 bases, with 9 bases left in between.

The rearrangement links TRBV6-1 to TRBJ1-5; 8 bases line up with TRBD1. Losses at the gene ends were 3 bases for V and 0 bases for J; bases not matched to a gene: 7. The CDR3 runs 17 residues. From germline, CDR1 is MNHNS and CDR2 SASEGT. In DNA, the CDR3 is TGTGCCAGCAGTGACAGCGGACAGGGCTATAGCAATCAGCCCCAGCATTTT. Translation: CASSDSGQGYSNQPQHF.

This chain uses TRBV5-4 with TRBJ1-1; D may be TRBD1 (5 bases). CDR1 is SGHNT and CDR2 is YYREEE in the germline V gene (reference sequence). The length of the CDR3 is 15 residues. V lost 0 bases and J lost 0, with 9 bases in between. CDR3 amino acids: CASSLGQGMNTEAFF. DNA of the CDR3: TGTGCCAGCAGCTTGGGGCAGGGTATGAACACTGAAGCTTTCTTT. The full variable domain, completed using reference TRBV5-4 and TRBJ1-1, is ETGVTQSPTHLIKTRGQQVTLRCSSQSGHNTVSWYQQALGQGPQFIFQYYREEENGRGNFPPRFSGLQFPNYSSELNVNALELDDSALYLCASSLGQGMNTEAFFGQGTRLTVV.

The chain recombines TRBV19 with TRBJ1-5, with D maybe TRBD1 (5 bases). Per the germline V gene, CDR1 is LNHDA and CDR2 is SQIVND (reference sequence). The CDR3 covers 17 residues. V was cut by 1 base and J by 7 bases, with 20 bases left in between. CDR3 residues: CASSIVQGKGVVQPQHF. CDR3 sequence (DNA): TGTGCCAGTAGTATAGTCCAGGGAAAAGGGGTGGTCCAGCCCCAGCATTTT.

The CDR3 coding sequence is TGTGCTAGTTGGGATGGGGCCTCGGGTCCCCACTTT. As protein: CASWDGASGPHF. V usage is TRBV12-5 and J usage is TRBJ1-6; D is perhaps TRBD1 (5 bases). The CDR3 runs 12 residues. CDR1 is LGHNT, CDR2 FRNRAP, per germline. V lost 8 bases to trimming and J lost 18 bases, with 20 bases between them. Combining the CDR3 with reference TRBV12-5 and TRBJ1-6 gives the whole variable domain DARVTQTPRHKVTEMGQEVTMRCQPILGHNTVFWYRQTMMQGLELLAYFRNRAPLDDSGMPKDRFSAEMPDATLATLKIQPSEPRDSAVYFCASWDGASGPHFGNGTRLTVT.

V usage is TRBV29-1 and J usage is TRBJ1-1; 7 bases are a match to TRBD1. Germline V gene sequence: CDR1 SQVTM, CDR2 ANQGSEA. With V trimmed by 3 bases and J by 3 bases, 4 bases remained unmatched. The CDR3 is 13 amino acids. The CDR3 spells CSVDRGLDTEAFF. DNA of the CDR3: TGCAGCGTTGACAGGGGGTTGGACACTGAAGCTTTCTTT.

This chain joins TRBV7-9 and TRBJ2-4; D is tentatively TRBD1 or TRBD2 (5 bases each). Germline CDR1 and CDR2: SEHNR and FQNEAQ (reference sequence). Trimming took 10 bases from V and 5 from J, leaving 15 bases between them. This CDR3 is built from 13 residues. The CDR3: CATVPGPENIQYF. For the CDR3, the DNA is TGTGCCACCGTCCCGGGACCGGAAAACATTCAGTACTTC.

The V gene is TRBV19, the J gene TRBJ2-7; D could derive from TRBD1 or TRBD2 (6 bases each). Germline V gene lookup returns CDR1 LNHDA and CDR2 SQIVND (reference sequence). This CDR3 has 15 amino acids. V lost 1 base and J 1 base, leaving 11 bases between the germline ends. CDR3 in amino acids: CASSIVRGPSYEQYF. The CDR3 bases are TGTGCCAGTAGTATAGTCCGGGGGCCATCCTACGAGCAGTACTTC.

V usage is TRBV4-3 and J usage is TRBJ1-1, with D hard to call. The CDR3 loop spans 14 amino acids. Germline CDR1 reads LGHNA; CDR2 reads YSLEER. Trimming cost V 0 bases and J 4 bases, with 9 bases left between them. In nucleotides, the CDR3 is TGCGCCAGCAGCCAAGATCTTATGGGCACTGAAGCTTTCTTT. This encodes CASSQDLMGTEAFF.

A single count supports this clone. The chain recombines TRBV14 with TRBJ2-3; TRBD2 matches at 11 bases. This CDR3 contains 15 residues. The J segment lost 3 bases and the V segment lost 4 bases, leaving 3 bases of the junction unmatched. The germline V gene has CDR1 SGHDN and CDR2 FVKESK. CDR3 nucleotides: TGTGCCAGCAGCCTAACTAGCGGGGGTACAGATACGCAGTATTTT. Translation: CASSLTSGGTDTQYF.

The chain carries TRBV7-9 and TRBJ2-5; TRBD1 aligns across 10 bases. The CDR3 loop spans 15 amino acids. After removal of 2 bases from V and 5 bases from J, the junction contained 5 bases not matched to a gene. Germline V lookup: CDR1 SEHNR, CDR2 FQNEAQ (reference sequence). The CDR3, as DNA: TGTGCCAGCAGCTTACGAAGACAGGGGGCTGAGACCCAGTACTTC. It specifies CASSLRRQGAETQYF.

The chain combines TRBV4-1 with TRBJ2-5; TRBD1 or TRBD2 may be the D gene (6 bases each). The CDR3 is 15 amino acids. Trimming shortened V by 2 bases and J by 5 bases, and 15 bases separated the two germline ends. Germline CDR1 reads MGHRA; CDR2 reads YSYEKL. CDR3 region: CASSQQMTGGETQYF. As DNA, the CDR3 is TGCGCCAGCAGCCAACAGATGACAGGAGGGGAGACCCAGTACTTC.

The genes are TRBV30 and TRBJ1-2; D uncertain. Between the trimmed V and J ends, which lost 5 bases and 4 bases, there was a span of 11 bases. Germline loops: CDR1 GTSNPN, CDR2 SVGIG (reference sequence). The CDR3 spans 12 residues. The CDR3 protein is CAWRAPSYGYTF. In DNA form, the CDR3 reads TGTGCCTGGCGGGCTCCGTCCTATGGCTACACCTTC.